The next 28 T cell receptor beta chains were all read from a single sample in a study of T cell repertoires in cytomegalovirus infection. Each CDR3 protein is one row after TCRdb ran MiXCR on the reads. The repertoire holds hundreds of thousands of distinct CDR3 sequences, with about 11% as singletons. Input material: PBMCs. The receptor source for this set is a human donor in good health (CMV status not recorded). Some clones in this sample may be carry-over from other donors' samples.

CDR3 protein: CASSSPSRGQGDTGELFF. DNA of the CDR3: TGTGCCAGTAGTAGTCCCTCCCGGGGACAGGGGGACACCGGGGAGCTGTTTTTT. The chain uses TRBV19 and TRBJ2-2; 11 nucleotides line up with TRBD1. Germline loops: CDR1 LNHDA, CDR2 SQIVND (reference sequence). V lost 4 bases, J lost 3 bases, and 10 bases stayed unmatched. This CDR3 contains 18 residues.

This clonotype came up many times. V and J are TRBV6-4 and TRBJ1-2; 7 bases fit TRBD1. This CDR3 is 14 amino acids long. The V and J ends lost 0 bases and 6 bases, in that order; junction bases with no gene match: 4. From germline, CDR1 is MRHNA and CDR2 SNTAGT. The CDR3 DNA reads TGTGCCAGCAGTGACTCCGCAGGGGGAAATGGCTACACCTTC. Translation gives CASSDSAGGNGYTF.

Ten or more counts support this clonotype. The chain joins TRBV5-6 to TRBJ1-2; TRBD1 aligns across 7 bases. The CDR3 length is 15 residues. V lost 1 base and J lost 3; bases outside the gene matches: 6. Germline CDR1 SGHDT, CDR2 YYEEEE. The CDR3, as DNA: TGTGCCAGCAGCTTGTATTCAGGGGGAGACTATGGCTACACCTTC. Translating it yields CASSLYSGGDYGYTF.

This clonotype has more than one count but fewer than ten. This sequence joins TRBV14 and TRBJ2-5; 14 bases align to TRBD2. J was trimmed by 5 bases and V by 4 bases; bases with no gene match: 6. Per germline, CDR1 SGHDN and CDR2 FVKESK. The CDR3 covers 16 residues. CDR3 DNA sequence: TGTGCCAGCAGCCGACTAGCGGGAGGGGTATCGGAGACCCAGTACTTC. Translation gives CASSRLAGGVSETQYF.

This clonotype showed up many times. This chain joins TRBV14 and TRBJ1-1, with 7 bases lining up with TRBD1. The trim removed 2 bases at V and 5 bases at J, leaving 11 bases unmatched. There are 16 residues in the CDR3. Germline CDR1 and CDR2: SGHDN and FVKESK. Here the CDR3 reads CASSQQYSEGATEAFF. The CDR3 DNA is TGTGCCAGCAGCCAACAATATTCAGAGGGGGCTACTGAAGCTTTCTTT.

There are a few counts of this clonotype. The chain couples TRBV9 to TRBJ1-5, with a possible D match to TRBD1 (5 bases). This CDR3 spans 14 amino acids. Germline CDR1 reads SGDLS; CDR2 reads YYNGEE. V was shortened by 0 bases and J by 7 bases, with 11 bases between the two germline ends. The CDR3: CASSVEGVGQPQHF. The CDR3 coding sequence is TGTGCCAGCAGCGTAGAAGGGGTGGGGCAGCCCCAGCATTTT. The full variable domain, in which reference TRBV9 and TRBJ1-5 provide the parts outside the CDR3, is DSGVTQTPKHLITATGQRVTLRCSPRSGDLSVYWYQQSLDQGLQFLIQYYNGEERAKGNILERFSAQQFPDLHSELNLSSLELGDSALYFCASSVEGVGQPQHFGDGTRLSIL.

This clonotype was picked up a small number of times. This chain links TRBV11-2 with TRBJ2-1; D may correspond to TRBD1 or TRBD2 (6 bases each). Germline V lookup: CDR1 SGHAT, CDR2 FQNNGV. The germline V and J ends were trimmed by 5 bases and 7 bases, with 21 bases remaining between them. CDR3 length: 16 amino acids. CDR3 sequence (DNA): TGTGCCAGCAGCCCCACCTATATGAGGGGGGAAAATGAGCAGTTCTTC. Translated, it gives CASSPTYMRGENEQFF.

This clonotype was found many times. The CDR3 protein is CASSLAPNYYEQYF. In DNA, the CDR3 is TGTGCCAGCAGCTTAGCCCCCAATTACTACGAGCAGTACTTC. The rearrangement uses TRBV7-6 and TRBJ2-7; D unresolved. V shed 0 bases and J shed 3 bases, with 9 bases lying between them. Per the germline V gene, CDR1 is SGHVS and CDR2 is FNYEAQ. The CDR3 loop spans 14 amino acids.

The count of this clonotype is one. This chain uses TRBV29-1 with TRBJ2-2, with 7 bases fitting TRBD1. Per the germline V gene, CDR1 is SQVTM and CDR2 is ANQGSEA. The CDR3 has 13 residues. Germline trimming cut 7 bases from V and 7 bases from J; bases unmatched to any gene: 9. The chain's CDR3 is CSALQGCIGELFF. The CDR3 DNA reads as TGCAGCGCACTACAGGGGTGCATCGGGGAGCTGTTTTTT.

The table lists this clonotype with many counts. This rearrangement joins TRBV7-2 to TRBJ2-5; D not certain. The CDR3 has 16 amino acids. Germline V CDR1 and CDR2: SGHTA, FQGNSA. The germline V and J ends were trimmed by 2 bases and 5 bases, with 18 bases remaining between them. The CDR3 spells CASSLYRNMAGETQYF. As DNA, the CDR3 is TGTGCCAGCAGCTTATATAGGAACATGGCTGGGGAGACCCAGTACTTC.

There are a few counts of this clonotype. This chain connects TRBV19 to TRBJ1-2; D is unclear. Germline V gives CDR1 LNHDA, CDR2 SQIVND (reference sequence). Trimming removed 1 base from V and 13 bases from J, with 16 bases in between. This CDR3 contains 13 residues. Written as DNA, the CDR3 is TGTGCCAGTAGTATAGCCCCCGGACGTTCTACCACCTTC. Amino acids: CASSIAPGRSTTF.

The table lists this clonotype with many counts. The chain joins TRBV7-8 to TRBJ2-1; tentative D call: TRBD2 (6 bases). The CDR3 runs to 15 residues. V lost 5 bases and J lost 4, with 15 bases in between. From germline, CDR1 is SGHVS and CDR2 FQNEAQ. This chain's CDR3 is CASSLGAGPYNEQFF. As DNA, the CDR3 is TGTGCCAGCAGCCTAGGGGCGGGACCGTACAATGAGCAGTTCTTC.

This clonotype was counted ten times or more. The chain's CDR3 is CAISGMGTDNYGYTF. The CDR3 region has the DNA TGTGCCATCAGTGGAATGGGGACGGATAACTATGGCTACACCTTC. The V call is TRBV10-3, the J call TRBJ1-2, with D perhaps matching TRBD1 (5 bases). Deletions cut 4 bases from V and 1 base from J, with 13 bases between. The CDR3 consists of 15 residues. Germline CDR1 reads ENHRY; CDR2 reads SYGVKD.

The table lists this clonotype with many counts. The CDR3 DNA reads as TGTGCCAGCCCTCGCCCTCCGTCGGCCGGGGAGCTGTTTTTT. Translated, it gives CASPRPPSAGELFF. This chain uses TRBV7-8 with TRBJ2-2; D is unresolved. This CDR3 has 14 residues. V was shortened by 8 bases and J by 6 bases, with 16 bases between the two germline ends. The germline V gene encodes CDR1 SGHVS and CDR2 FQNEAQ.

The sample holds a few counts of this clonotype. The chain employs TRBV29-1 and TRBJ2-5; 8 nucleotides agree with TRBD1. The CDR3 spans 15 residues. Per the germline V gene, CDR1 is SQVTM and CDR2 is ANQGSEA. V shed 4 bases, J shed 5 bases, and the junction held 12 bases outside the gene matches. In DNA, the CDR3 is TGCAGCGTTGGGGCAACAGGGGGTTTAAGCGAGACCCAGTACTTC. It encodes CSVGATGGLSETQYF.

The chain couples TRBV29-1 to TRBJ2-1, with 10 nucleotides matching TRBD1. Germline V lookup: CDR1 SQVTM, CDR2 ANQGSEA. After removal of 5 bases from V and 1 base from J, the junction contained 5 bases not matched to a gene. This CDR3 is built from 15 residues. CDR3 amino acids: CSVKTGGESYNEQFF. For the CDR3, the DNA is TGCAGCGTTAAGACAGGGGGCGAGTCCTACAATGAGCAGTTCTTC.

Many counts were recorded for this clonotype. This sequence joins TRBV23-1 and TRBJ2-2, with 9 bases aligning to TRBD1. TRBV23-1 is marked as an open reading frame, function uncertain. Trimming took 2 bases from V and 4 from J; bases not matched to a gene: 8. CDR3 length: 17 amino acids. CDR3 protein: CASSQAGQDRGTGELFF. In DNA form, the CDR3 reads TGCGCCAGCAGTCAAGCAGGGCAGGACAGGGGCACCGGGGAGCTGTTTTTT.

Ten or more counts support this clonotype. V usage is TRBV15 and J usage is TRBJ2-5; TRBD2 matches 7 bases. The CDR3 runs 13 residues. CDR1 LNHNV and CDR2 YYDKDF come from the germline V gene (reference sequence). V shed 5 bases and J 4 bases; nucleotides not matched to a gene: 4. CDR3 region: CATSAREAETQYF. The CDR3 nucleotides read TGTGCCACCAGCGCCCGGGAGGCAGAGACCCAGTACTTC.

In this sample, this clonotype turned up a few times. The V gene is TRBV27, the J gene TRBJ2-5; TRBD2 aligns across 8 bases. V dropped 0 bases and J dropped 10; count of bases not matched to a gene: 4. This CDR3 is 13 amino acids long. Germline lookup yields CDR1 MNHEY and CDR2 SMNVEV (reference sequence). In nucleotides, the CDR3 is TGTGCCAGCAGTTTATCGGTGGCGGGGGGCCAGTACTTC. This gives the protein CASSLSVAGGQYF.

In this sample, this clonotype turned up many times. The chain employs TRBV7-9 and TRBJ1-4, with 7 bases aligning to TRBD1. The trim removed 1 base at V and 2 bases at J, leaving 1 base unmatched. This CDR3 region has 15 residues. The germline gives CDR1 SEHNR, CDR2 FQNEAQ (reference sequence). In DNA form, the CDR3 reads TGTGCCAGCAGCTTAGAGGGACAGACTAATGAAAAACTGTTTTTT. Amino acids: CASSLEGQTNEKLFF.

This clonotype appeared many times. The V and J genes are TRBV7-3 and TRBJ2-3, with TRBD1 identical over 7 bases. The CDR3 length is 13 residues. The V segment lost 5 bases and the J segment 3 bases; nucleotides outside the gene matches: 2. CDR1 and CDR2 (germline): SGHTA, FQGTGA. CDR3 region: CASSQTGTDTQYF. CDR3 bases: TGTGCCAGCAGCCAGACAGGGACAGATACGCAGTATTTT.

There are many counts of this clonotype. The chain recombines TRBV5-4 with TRBJ2-4; 7 bases agree with TRBD1. Germline V gene lookup returns CDR1 SGHNT and CDR2 YYREEE (reference sequence). V gave up 0 bases and J gave up 4 bases; unmatched junction bases: 10. The CDR3 has 17 residues. The CDR3 sequence is CASSLGLRSTGKNIQYF. CDR3 nucleotide sequence: TGTGCCAGCAGCTTGGGTCTCCGGTCGACAGGGAAAAACATTCAGTACTTC.

This clonotype was seen repeatedly, ten times or more. The genes are TRBV5-5 and TRBJ2-1; no clear D. The germline V and J ends were trimmed by 0 bases and 7 bases, with 11 bases remaining between them. Germline values: CDR1 SGHKS, CDR2 YYEKEE (reference sequence). The CDR3 is 14 residues long. CDR3 nucleotide sequence: TGTGCCAGCAGCTTGGGCGAGTCCTGGAATGAGCAGTTCTTC. Translated, it gives CASSLGESWNEQFF.

Many counts were recorded for this clonotype. The V call is TRBV11-2, the J call TRBJ1-1; D perhaps matches TRBD1 (6 bases). Trimming removed 5 bases at V and 6 bases at J, with 19 bases between. The CDR3 contains 15 residues. CDR1 and CDR2 from the germline V gene are SGHAT and FQNNGV. The CDR3 region is CASSLLAGGDAEAFF. CDR3 sequence (DNA): TGTGCCAGCAGCCTCCTCGCGGGGGGCGACGCTGAAGCTTTCTTT.

This clonotype was counted at least ten times. The chain joins TRBV12-3 or TRBV12-4 to TRBJ2-1; TRBD2 matches at 10 bases. CDR3 size: 14 residues. The trim removed 6 bases at V and 10 bases at J, leaving 9 bases unmatched. CDR3 in amino acids: CASSQREGVGEQFF. In DNA, the CDR3 is TGTGCCAGCAGCCAGCGGGAGGGCGTGGGGGAGCAGTTCTTC.

This clonotype has at least ten counts. This chain uses TRBV20-1 with TRBJ2-7; D is unresolved. The V gene lost 0 bases and the J gene lost 4 bases, with 7 bases spanning the gap. The CDR3 has 12 amino acids. Germline loops: CDR1 DFQATT, CDR2 SNEGSKA (reference sequence). The CDR3 nucleotides are TGCAGTGCTAGAGACCTCTCGTACGAGCAGTACTTC. Residues: CSARDLSYEQYF.

There are many counts of this clonotype. The chain uses TRBV4-1 and TRBJ1-3, with D possibly being TRBD1 (5 bases). The CDR3 contains 16 residues. Germline values: CDR1 MGHRA, CDR2 YSYEKL. With 4 bases removed from V and 2 bases from J, the gap between germline ends came to 15 bases. The CDR3 nucleotides are TGCGCCAGCAGCCTTCGCCGGCAGGGCGCTGGAAACACCATATATTTT. Protein: CASSLRRQGAGNTIYF.

This clonotype was seen repeatedly, ten times or more. The chain recombines TRBV25-1 with TRBJ2-7; a weak D match, TRBD1 (6 bases). CDR3 size: 14 residues. From germline, CDR1 is MGHDK and CDR2 SYGVNS. V lost 6 bases, J lost 2 bases, and 14 bases lay in between. The chain's CDR3 is CASSGVGTTYEQYF. The CDR3 region has the DNA TGTGCCAGCAGCGGAGTGGGGACAACCTACGAGCAGTACTTC.